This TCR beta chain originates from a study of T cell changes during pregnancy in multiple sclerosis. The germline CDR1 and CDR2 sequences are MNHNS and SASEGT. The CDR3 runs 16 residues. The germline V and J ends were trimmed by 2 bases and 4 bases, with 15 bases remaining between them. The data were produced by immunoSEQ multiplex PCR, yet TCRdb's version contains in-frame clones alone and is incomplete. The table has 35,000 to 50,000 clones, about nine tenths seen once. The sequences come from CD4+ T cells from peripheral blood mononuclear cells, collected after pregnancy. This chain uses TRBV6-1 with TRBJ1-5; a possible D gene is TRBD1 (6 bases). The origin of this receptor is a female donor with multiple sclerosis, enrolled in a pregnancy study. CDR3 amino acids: CASSEMWAGANQPQHF. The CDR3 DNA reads TGTGCCAGCAGTGAAATGTGGGCAGGGGCGAATCAGCCCCAGCATTTT.